The sequence of this T cell receptor beta chain was determined in a study of T cell responses to AZD1222 COVID-19 vaccine (dated by TCRdb to about 2021). Background for the entire study: A total of under 250 trial participants underwent TCR sequencing, of whom more than 200 had received two doses of AZD1222 and approximately 25 had received two doses of the MenACWY control vaccine. Enrollment into the trials was organized by age into subgroups of 18-55, 56-69 and 70-plus years, and those subgroups contained roughly 140, 27 and 60 TCR-sequenced participants, respectively.

The CDR3 regions of human TCRbeta chains were subjected to immunosequencing. On the study's bioinformatics: TCRs in the repertoires were matched against a reference library of SARS-CoV-2-specific TCRs that had been generated with the MIRA antigen-specificity platform. Breadth was defined as the fraction of unique TCRs that were SARS-CoV-2-associated, and depth was defined as the fraction of total T cells that were SARS-CoV-2-associated. Using the MIRA data, each spike-specific TCR was assigned both to the spike region to which the TCR was reactive and to a CD4 or CD8 class. Log10-transformed breadth and depth values were compared by one-way ANOVA with Sidak's multiple comparisons tests. The immuneACCESS repertoire file appears here via TCRdb, limited to in-frame rearrangements. These files lack a portion of the clones; in checked studies, under half of the deficit traces to unresolved V genes, and the cause of the others is not known. V, J and clone size derive from that table, while D and trimming were established from the DNA sequence. The sample table holds about 180,000 clones, of which about 86% were seen once. 9.5% to 13% of the sample goes to the ten largest clones.

Explained via the paper, the time point label denotes: about 28 days (+/-7) after the second vaccine dose. AZD1222 recipients whose second dose came at about 4 weeks and those whose second dose came at about 12 weeks were combined into one group, since spike-specific TCR depth and breadth did not differ between the two schedules. Vaccinee samples came from UK trials COV001 and COV002, including a single-blind randomized controlled phase 2/3 trial of AZD1222 (ChAdOx1 nCoV-19) in healthy adults. For TCRbeta chain sequencing, PBMC samples were collected from trial participants at day 0 and at day 28 after the second dose. CDR1 LGHNA and CDR2 YNFKEQ are derived from the germline V gene. Inclusive of the bounding cysteine and phenylalanine, the CDR3 is 14 residues long. The only DNA kept is the CDR3, 42 bases in frame from the first base. V is clipped by 0 bases and J by 4 bases, and the sequence between their germline boundaries is 9 bases long.

Concerning this clone: Its specific antigen is unknown. Base-call qualities are not available, and no considerably larger clone is one nucleotide away.

The research as a whole found: Because no day 14 peak-response samples were available, the repertoires could be characterized only after the peak T cell response. After two AZD1222 doses, spike-specific TCR breadth and depth were significantly higher than at day 0 and than in MenACWY recipients. Reportedly, almost half of the unique spike-specific TCRs recognized epitopes lying outside the regions that are mutated in the B.1.351 and B.1.1.7 variants. Participants were mostly white British, with more females than males. The authors suggested clonal diversity may have been underestimated. Conclusions about previously exposed vaccinees are limited because only 6 or 7 AZD1222 recipients were SARS-CoV-2 seropositive at baseline. In the small 56-69-year group, the increase in depth fell short of significance, most likely because of low power. The whole spike protein was spanned by vaccine-associated CD4 TCRs, and dominant responses were seen in regions 160-218 and 743-854.

Sequencing used peripheral blood, obtained 28 days after the second AZD1222 dose. This clonotype was sampled from an adult who received the AZD1222 COVID-19 vaccine. The rearrangement joined TRBV4-2 to TRBJ1-1; the D gene is perhaps TRBD1, on 6 matching bases. The CDR3 in this case is CASSQEQGGTEAFF. The sequenced DNA is TGTGCCAGCAGCCAAGAACAGGGTGGCACTGAAGCTTTCTTT.